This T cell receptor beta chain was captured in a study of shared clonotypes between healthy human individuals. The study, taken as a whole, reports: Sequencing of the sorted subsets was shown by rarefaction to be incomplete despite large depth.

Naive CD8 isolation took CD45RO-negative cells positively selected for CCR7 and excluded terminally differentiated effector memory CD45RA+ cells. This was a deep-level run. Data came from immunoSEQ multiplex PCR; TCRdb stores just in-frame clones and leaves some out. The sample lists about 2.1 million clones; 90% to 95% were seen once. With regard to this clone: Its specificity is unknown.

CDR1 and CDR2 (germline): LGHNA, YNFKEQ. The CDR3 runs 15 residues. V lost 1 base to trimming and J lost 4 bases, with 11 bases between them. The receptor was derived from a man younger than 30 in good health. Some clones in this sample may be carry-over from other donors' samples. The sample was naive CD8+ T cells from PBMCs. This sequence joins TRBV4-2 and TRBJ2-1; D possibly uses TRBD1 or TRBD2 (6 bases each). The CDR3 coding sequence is TGTGCCAGCAGCCAAGCGGGGGCGAGGTACAATGAGCAGTTCTTC. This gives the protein CASSQAGARYNEQFF.